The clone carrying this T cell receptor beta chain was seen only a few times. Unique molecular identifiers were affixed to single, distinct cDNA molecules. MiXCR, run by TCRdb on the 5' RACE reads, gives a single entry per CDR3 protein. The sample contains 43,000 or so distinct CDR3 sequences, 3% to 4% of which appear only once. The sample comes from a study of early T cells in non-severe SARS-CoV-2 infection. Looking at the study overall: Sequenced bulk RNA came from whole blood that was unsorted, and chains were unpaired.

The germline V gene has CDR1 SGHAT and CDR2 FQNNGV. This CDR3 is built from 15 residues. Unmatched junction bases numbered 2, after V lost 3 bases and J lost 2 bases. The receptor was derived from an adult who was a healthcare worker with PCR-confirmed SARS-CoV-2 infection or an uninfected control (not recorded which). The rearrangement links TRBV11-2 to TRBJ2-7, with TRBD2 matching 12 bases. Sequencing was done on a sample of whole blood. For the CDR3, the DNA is TGTGCCAGCAGCTTGGGACTAGCGGGTACCTACGAGCAGTACTTC. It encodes CASSLGLAGTYEQYF.